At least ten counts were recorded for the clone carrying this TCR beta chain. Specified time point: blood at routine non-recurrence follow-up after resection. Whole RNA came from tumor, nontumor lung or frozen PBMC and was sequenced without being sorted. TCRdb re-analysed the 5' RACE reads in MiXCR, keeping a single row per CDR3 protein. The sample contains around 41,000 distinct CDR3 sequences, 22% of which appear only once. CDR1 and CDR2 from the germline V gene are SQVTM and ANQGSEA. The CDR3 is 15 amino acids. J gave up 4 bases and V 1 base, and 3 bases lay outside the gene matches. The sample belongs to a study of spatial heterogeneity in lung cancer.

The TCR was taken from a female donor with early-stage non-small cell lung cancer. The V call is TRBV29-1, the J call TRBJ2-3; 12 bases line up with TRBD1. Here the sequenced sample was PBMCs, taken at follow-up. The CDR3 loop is CSVEARDRGPDTQYF. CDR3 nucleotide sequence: TGCAGCGTTGAAGCCCGGGACAGGGGGCCAGATACGCAGTATTTT.